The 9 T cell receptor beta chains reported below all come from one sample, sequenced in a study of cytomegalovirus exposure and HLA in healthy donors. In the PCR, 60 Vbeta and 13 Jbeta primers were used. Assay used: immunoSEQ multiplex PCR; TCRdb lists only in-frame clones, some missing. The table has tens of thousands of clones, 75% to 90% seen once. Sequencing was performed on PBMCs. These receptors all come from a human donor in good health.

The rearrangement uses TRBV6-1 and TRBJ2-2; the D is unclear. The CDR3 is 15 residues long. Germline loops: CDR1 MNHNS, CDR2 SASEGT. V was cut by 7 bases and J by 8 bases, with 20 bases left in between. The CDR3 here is CASMISTVSTGELFF. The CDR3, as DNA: TGTGCCAGCATGATCAGTACAGTATCCACTGGGGAGCTGTTTTTT.

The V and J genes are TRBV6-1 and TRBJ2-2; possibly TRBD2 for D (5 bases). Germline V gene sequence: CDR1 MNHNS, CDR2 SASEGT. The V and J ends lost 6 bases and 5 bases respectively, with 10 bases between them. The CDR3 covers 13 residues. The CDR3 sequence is CASRPSRTGELFF. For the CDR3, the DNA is TGTGCCAGCAGGCCTAGCCGGACCGGGGAGCTGTTTTTT.

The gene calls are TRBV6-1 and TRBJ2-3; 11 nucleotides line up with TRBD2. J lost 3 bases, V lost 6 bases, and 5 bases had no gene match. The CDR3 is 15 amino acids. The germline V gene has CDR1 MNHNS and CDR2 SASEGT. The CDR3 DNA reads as TGTGCCAGCAGACGACTAGCGGGGTCGACAGATACGCAGTATTTT. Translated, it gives CASRRLAGSTDTQYF.

This CDR3 reads CASSLAVNSPLHF. The DNA of the CDR3 is TGTGCCAGCAGCTTAGCCGTGAATTCACCCCTCCACTTT. The gene calls are TRBV7-8 and TRBJ1-6; no clear D gene. With 0 bases removed from V and 7 bases from J, the gap between germline ends came to 4 bases. Per the germline V gene, CDR1 is SGHVS and CDR2 is FQNEAQ. The CDR3 contains 13 residues.

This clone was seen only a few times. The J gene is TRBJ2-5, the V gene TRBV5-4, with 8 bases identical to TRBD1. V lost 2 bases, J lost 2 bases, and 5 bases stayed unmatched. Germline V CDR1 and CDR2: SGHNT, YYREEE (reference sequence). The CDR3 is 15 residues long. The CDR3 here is CASSLTGGSQETQYF. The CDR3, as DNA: TGTGCCAGCAGCTTAACAGGGGGAAGTCAAGAGACCCAGTACTTC.

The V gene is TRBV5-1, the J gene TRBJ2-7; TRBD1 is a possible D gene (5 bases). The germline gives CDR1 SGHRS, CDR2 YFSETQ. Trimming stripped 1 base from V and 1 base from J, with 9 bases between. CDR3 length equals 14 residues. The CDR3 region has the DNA TGCGCCAGCAGCTTGTTTCCAGGGTCCTACGAGCAGTACTTC. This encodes CASSLFPGSYEQYF.

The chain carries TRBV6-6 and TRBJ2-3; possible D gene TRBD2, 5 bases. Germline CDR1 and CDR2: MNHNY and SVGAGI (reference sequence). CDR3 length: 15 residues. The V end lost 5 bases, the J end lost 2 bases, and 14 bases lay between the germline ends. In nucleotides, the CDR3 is TGTGCCAGCAGTGTGCCGAGGGAATCCACAGATACGCAGTATTTT. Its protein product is CASSVPRESTDTQYF.

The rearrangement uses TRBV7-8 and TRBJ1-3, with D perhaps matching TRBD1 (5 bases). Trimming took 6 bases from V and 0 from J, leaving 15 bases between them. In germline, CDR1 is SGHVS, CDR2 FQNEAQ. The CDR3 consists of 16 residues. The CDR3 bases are TGTGCCAGCAGATCAGGGTGGGTTAGCTCTGGAAACACCATATATTTT. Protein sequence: CASRSGWVSSGNTIYF.

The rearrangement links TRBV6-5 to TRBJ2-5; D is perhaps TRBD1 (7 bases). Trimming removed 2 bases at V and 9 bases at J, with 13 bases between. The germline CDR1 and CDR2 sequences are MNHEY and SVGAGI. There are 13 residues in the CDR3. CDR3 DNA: TGTGCCAGCAGTTACGTCAGGGGGGAGGCCCAGTACTTC. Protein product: CASSYVRGEAQYF.